The present T cell receptor beta chain was sequenced within a study of PD-1 blockade in classical Hodgkin lymphoma. Overall study results and limits: Lower baseline TCR diversity was reported for newly diagnosed patients than for healthy donors.

Brentuximab vedotin exposure varied, and every patient relapsed after autologous stem cell transplantation. This clone was picked up one time. Its antigen is not identified. Libraries were prepared by immunoSEQ multiplex PCR; TCRdb keeps only in-frame clonotypes and omits some of them. The repertoire holds 60,000 to 65,000 clones, with around 88% as singletons. CDR3 size: 13 residues. The germline V and J ends were trimmed by 4 bases and 5 bases, with 11 bases remaining between them. Germline lookup yields CDR1 MNHEY and CDR2 SVGAGI. The source material was peripheral blood mononuclear cells (PBMCs), sampled at baseline. The chain recombines TRBV6-5 with TRBJ2-5, with TRBD1 as a possible D gene (5 bases). This receptor was identified in a human donor with classical Hodgkin lymphoma. The CDR3 reads CASSWGESETQYF. The CDR3 region has the DNA TGTGCCAGCAGTTGGGGCGAGTCGGAGACCCAGTACTTC.